This T cell receptor beta chain was sequenced for a study of Ad26.COV2.S vaccination and SARS-CoV-2 variants. On the study more broadly: It was the COV1001 Ad26.COV2.S trial arm that included the donor. Recipients of Ad26.COV2.S got it intramuscularly, once or twice 56 days apart.

Germline lookup yields CDR1 SGHNT and CDR2 YYREEE (reference sequence). This CDR3 spans 16 amino acids. V lost 2 bases and J 0 bases, leaving 12 bases between the germline ends. The table came from immunoSEQ multiplex PCR; TCRdb's copy has only in-frame clones and leaves some out. The sample shows some 300,000 clones, about 85% of them seen only once. Treatment in this sample: roughly 18 received Ad26.COV2.S at low or high dose, single or two shots; 5 received placebo; per-sample allocation not given. Specimens were obtained on day 63 following the first vaccine or placebo injection. The sequence was obtained from a person between 18 and 65 years old who received the Ad26.COV2.S COVID-19 vaccine or a placebo. The rearrangement uses TRBV5-4 and TRBJ1-3; no clear D. The sequencing used peripheral blood, collected in a trial of Ad26.COV2.S vaccine versus placebo. The CDR3: CASSFIRDGSGNTIYF. The CDR3 DNA sequence: TGTGCCAGCAGCTTCATCCGCGACGGCTCTGGAAACACCATATATTTT.